This TCR beta chain was recovered during a study of OX40 agonist ivuxolimab in advanced cancers. Turning to the study itself: Males comprised 75% to 90% of the group, whose mean age was around 62 years (range 23 to 79). Partial responses were recorded for three patients, including one with hepatocellular carcinoma and two with cutaneous melanoma.

V was shortened by 3 bases and J by 4 bases, with 4 bases between the two germline ends. The germline gives CDR1 LGHNA, CDR2 YNFKEQ. The CDR3 contains 12 residues. Produced via immunoSEQ multiplex PCR; TCRdb's table is partial and in-frame only. The sample has 60,000 to 75,000 clones, 80% to 95% seen once. Study-level findings and limits: Specificity for antigen went undetermined in the expanded peripheral T cells.

Regarding this clone: The antigen is not known.

The clonotype originates from an adult with an advanced solid tumor such as melanoma, head and neck, liver or kidney cancer. The genes are TRBV4-2 and TRBJ2-4; no reliable D call. The sequences come from CD4+ or CD8+ T cells sorted from blood, collected in a trial of the OX40 agonist ivuxolimab. In DNA, the CDR3 is TGTGCCAGCAGCCAGGAGAAAAACATTCAGTACTTC. This translates into CASSQEKNIQYF.